The next 11 T cell receptor beta chains were all read from a single sample in a study of blood T cells in healthy people across ages. With a J-beta primer mix and a sample-barcoded 5' primer, a second PCR ran about 7 to 11 cycles. Using its own MiXCR run on the 5' RACE reads, TCRdb lists one record per CDR3 protein. The sample has about a million distinct CDR3 sequences, 40% to 60% seen once; the top ten hold over 10%. Sequenced: blood. These receptors originate from a young man in good health.

V gene TRBV10-3 combines with J gene TRBJ2-2, with a weak D call TRBD2 (5 bases). The CDR3 length is 16 residues. CDR1 is ENHRY and CDR2 is SYGVKD in the germline V gene. Trimming stripped 1 base from V and 0 bases from J, with 9 bases between. CDR3: CAISELTNPNTGELFF. The CDR3 DNA follows: TGTGCCATCAGTGAGTTGACTAACCCGAACACCGGGGAGCTGTTTTTT.

This clonotype was seen only a few times. CDR3 sequence: CASSLNAGSFYEQYF. DNA for the CDR3: TGTGCCAGCAGCTTAAATGCCGGGTCCTTCTACGAGCAGTACTTC. The chain has TRBV7-9 and TRBJ2-5; D gene unclear. Matching the DNA end better, TRBJ2-7 makes the J call doubtful. The CDR3 is 15 amino acids. Germline CDR1 is SEHNR and CDR2 is FQNEAQ (reference sequence).

This chain uses TRBV4-1 with TRBJ1-2; TRBD1 agrees at 8 bases. Germline CDR1 reads MGHRA; CDR2 reads YSYEKL. The V and J ends lost 2 bases and 4 bases, in that order; junction bases with no gene match: 6. The CDR3 sequence is 15 residues long. CDR3 loop: CASSQQQGVVYGYTF. The CDR3 nucleotides are TGCGCCAGCAGCCAACAACAGGGGGTAGTCTATGGCTACACCTTC.

A remark on this clonotype: One end of the junction fails to match germline, which may point to a read error. The chain joins TRBV15 to TRBJ1-4; D not resolved. Looked up from germline, CDR1 is LNHNV and CDR2 is YYDKDF (reference sequence). The CDR3 sequence is 13 residues long. CDR3 coding DNA: TGTGCCACCAGCAGAGATGTGGGTGAAAAGCTGTTTTTT. Its protein product is CATSRDVGEKLFF.

The rearrangement uses TRBV12-3 or TRBV12-4 and TRBJ2-1; no firm D call. V was pared by 5 bases and J by 9 bases, with 11 bases between. The CDR3 extends over 12 amino acids. Written as DNA, the CDR3 is TGTGCCAGCAGTCCAGACCCGCGTGAGCAGTTCTTC. The encoded protein is CASSPDPREQFF.

This clonotype appeared a few times. The chain has TRBV12-3 or TRBV12-4 and TRBJ2-1; weak D call: TRBD2 (6 bases). V was cut by 3 bases and J by 3 bases, with 12 bases left in between. The CDR3 loop spans 15 amino acids. The CDR3 DNA sequence: TGTGCCAGCAGTTTTCCCTCCGGGGGCTACAATGAGCAGTTCTTC. Translated, it gives CASSFPSGGYNEQFF.

This clonotype was seen a handful of times. The chain uses TRBV20-1 and TRBJ2-7; TRBD1 is a possible D gene (5 bases). The CDR3 runs to 13 residues. CDR1 and CDR2 (germline): DFQATT, SNEGSKA (reference sequence). The V end was cut by 7 bases, the J end by 3 bases, with 16 bases between. CDR3 DNA: TGCAGTGTGCAAGCAGGGAAAGACTACGAGCAGTACTTC. It specifies CSVQAGKDYEQYF.

The CDR3 is CASAQGGSETQYF. The CDR3 DNA reads TGTGCCAGCGCCCAGGGGGGCTCAGAGACCCAGTACTTC. The chain carries TRBV19 and TRBJ2-7; TRBD1 is a possible D gene (7 bases). The DNA end favors TRBJ2-5, so the J call may be wrong. Germline lookup yields CDR1 LNHDA and CDR2 SQIVND (reference sequence). This CDR3 has 13 amino acids.

J is TRBJ2-4 and V is TRBV7-9; 7 bases agree with TRBD2. The DNA end is a closer match to TRBJ2-7, so the J assignment may be wrong. The CDR3 contains 17 residues. Germline V gene data show CDR1 as SEHNR and CDR2 as FQNEAQ (reference sequence). CDR3: CASSLIPSGWGSYEQYF. The CDR3 DNA reads TGTGCCAGCAGCTTAATCCCTAGCGGTTGGGGCTCCTACGAGCAGTACTTC.

This chain joins TRBV7-9 and TRBJ2-7; D gene unclear. There are 14 residues in the CDR3. The germline gives CDR1 SEHNR, CDR2 FQNEAQ (reference sequence). The V end lost 4 bases, the J end lost 1 base, and 11 bases lay between the germline ends. CDR3 protein: CASSSWTDSYEQYF. CDR3 DNA: TGTGCCAGCAGCTCCTGGACGGATTCCTACGAGCAGTACTTC.

This clonotype was found many times. V and J are TRBV20-1 and TRBJ1-5, with a weak D call TRBD1 (6 bases). V was pared by 4 bases and J by 0 bases, with 13 bases between. Germline lookup yields CDR1 DFQATT and CDR2 SNEGSKA (reference sequence). The CDR3 is 15 amino acids. The CDR3 loop is CSATRGRGSNQPQHF. The CDR3 bases are TGCAGTGCTACCCGTGGCAGGGGTAGCAATCAGCCCCAGCATTTT.